Presented here are 21 T cell receptor beta chains from one specimen sequenced in a study of blood T cell repertoires in COVID-19. The assay was immunoSEQ multiplex PCR, and TCRdb's table has in-frame clones only and misses some. The sample has approximately 200,000 clones; 88% are singletons. Sequencing was performed on peripheral blood. Receptors were obtained from a man in his late teens or twenties with active or convalescent COVID-19.

The chain has TRBV28 and TRBJ1-5; a possible D gene is TRBD1 (6 bases). V lost 2 bases to trimming and J lost 4 bases, with 15 bases between them. The germline gives CDR1 MDHEN, CDR2 SYDVKM. There are 16 residues in the CDR3. CDR3 sequence reads: CASSLRGNKQNQPQHF. In nucleotides, the CDR3 is TGTGCCAGCAGTTTAAGGGGGAATAAACAAAATCAGCCCCAGCATTTT.

CDR3 DNA sequence: TGTGCCAGCTCTCTTATGGGGGGAGCCGCAGATACGCAGTATTTT. Translation: CASSLMGGAADTQYF. This chain uses TRBV19 with TRBJ2-3; a weak D match, TRBD2 (6 bases). Germline assignment: CDR1 LNHDA and CDR2 SQIVND (reference sequence). CDR3 size: 15 residues. V gave up 9 bases and J gave up 4 bases, with 20 bases separating them.

This rearrangement joins TRBV7-9 to TRBJ2-3; weak D call: TRBD2 (5 bases). V shed 4 bases and J shed 4 bases, with 15 bases lying between them. Germline CDR1 is SEHNR and CDR2 is FQNEAQ (reference sequence). The CDR3 runs to 15 residues. The CDR3, as DNA: TGTGCCAGCAGCTCCATAGCGCCCAAGGCAGATACGCAGTATTTT. This encodes CASSSIAPKADTQYF.

Concerning this clone itself: Other nucleotide sequences from this sample produce the same CDR3. The chain joins TRBV12-3 or TRBV12-4 to TRBJ1-1; D is undetermined. The V end was cut by 3 bases, the J end by 1 base, with 6 bases between. The CDR3 has 13 amino acids. The chain's CDR3 is CASSFAGNTEAFF. The CDR3 coding sequence is TGTGCCAGCAGTTTTGCGGGGAACACTGAAGCTTTCTTT.

V usage is TRBV18 and J usage is TRBJ2-5; TRBD1 matches 7 bases. CDR1 KGHSH and CDR2 LQKENI come from the germline V gene. This CDR3 contains 17 residues. V trimming: 3 bases; J trimming: 0 bases; junction bases outside the gene matches: 10. The CDR3 reads CASSPLPGQPHQETQYF. CDR3 bases: TGTGCCAGCTCACCTCTTCCGGGACAGCCTCACCAAGAGACCCAGTACTTC. Variable domain in full (rest from reference TRBV18 and TRBJ2-5): NAGVMQNPRHLVRRRGQEARLRCSPMKGHSHVYWYRQLPEEGLKFMVYLQKENIIDESGMPKERFSAEFPKEGPSILRIQQVVRGDSAAYFCASSPLPGQPHQETQYFGPGTRLLVL.

The CDR3 region is CASRGAGDRDTQYF. Written as DNA, the CDR3 is TGTGCCAGCCGGGGAGCGGGAGATAGAGATACGCAGTATTTT. The chain couples TRBV9 to TRBJ2-3; 8 bases are shared with TRBD2. Germline lookup yields CDR1 SGDLS and CDR2 YYNGEE. The V gene end was trimmed by 7 bases and the J gene end by 5 bases; junction bases not matched to a gene: 9. The CDR3 sequence is 14 residues long.

The CDR3 is CASSLGTTGGNQPQHF. As DNA, the CDR3 is TGTGCCAGCAGCCTCGGGACGACAGGGGGGAATCAGCCCCAGCATTTT. This chain uses TRBV28 with TRBJ1-5; 9 positions agree with TRBD1. Germline V lookup: CDR1 MDHEN, CDR2 SYDVKM. V trimming: 6 bases; J trimming: 4 bases; junction bases outside the gene matches: 10. This CDR3 region has 16 residues.

This rearrangement joins TRBV10-1 to TRBJ2-1, with 9 bases fitting TRBD2. V was pared by 6 bases and J by 9 bases, with 12 bases of the junction left unmatched. Germline CDR1 reads WNHNN; CDR2 reads SYGVQD (reference sequence). The CDR3 length is 15 residues. CDR3 sequence: CASREMAGGLAEQFF. The CDR3 DNA follows: TGCGCCAGCAGGGAGATGGCGGGAGGGCTTGCTGAGCAGTTCTTC.

This rearrangement joins TRBV30 to TRBJ1-5; 7 bases align to TRBD1. Germline V gives CDR1 GTSNPN, CDR2 SVGIG (reference sequence). The length of the CDR3 is 12 residues. The V and J ends lost 2 bases and 15 bases, in that order; junction bases with no gene match: 10. The CDR3 coding sequence is TGTGCCTGGAGTACCGGGACAGCAGGCCGGCATTTT. It codes for CAWSTGTAGRHF. Based on the CDR3 plus reference TRBV30 and TRBJ1-5, the full variable domain is SQTIHQWPATLVQPVGSPLSLECTVEGTSNPNLYWYRQAAGRGLQLLFYSVGIGQISSEVPQNLSASRPQDRQFILSSKKLLLSDSGFYLCAWSTGTAGRHFGDGTRLSIL.

V and J are TRBV28 and TRBJ2-3; D ambiguous. Germline-derived CDR1 and CDR2 are MDHEN and SYDVKM. CDR3 size: 11 residues. V dropped 7 bases and J dropped 5 bases, with 7 bases sitting between them. CDR3 DNA: TGTGCCAGCAAAATCCAAGATACGCAGTATTTT. As protein: CASKIQDTQYF.

This chain links TRBV27 with TRBJ1-1; the D is unclear. There are 13 residues in the CDR3. Deletions cut 8 bases from V and 0 bases from J, with 10 bases between. Germline assignment: CDR1 MNHEY and CDR2 SMNVEV (reference sequence). Here the CDR3 DNA reads TGTGCCAGCTCTAGGAATCTGAACACTGAAGCTTTCTTT. Translated, it gives CASSRNLNTEAFF.

This clone was found a few times. The rearrangement uses TRBV5-4 and TRBJ1-4, with D perhaps matching TRBD1 (6 bases). The V and J ends lost 1 base and 7 bases respectively, with 11 bases between them. The CDR3 covers 14 residues. Germline values: CDR1 SGHNT, CDR2 YYREEE (reference sequence). DNA for the CDR3: TGTGCCAGCAGCTTGACAGGGCCTGGTGAAAAACTGTTTTTT. Translated, it gives CASSLTGPGEKLFF.

The genes are TRBV5-5 and TRBJ1-6; tentatively, D is TRBD1 (6 bases). V was shortened by 8 bases and J by 6 bases, with 15 bases between the two germline ends. CDR3 size: 14 residues. Germline lookup yields CDR1 SGHKS and CDR2 YYEKEE (reference sequence). For the CDR3, the DNA is TGTGCCAGTTTCCGGACAGCAAGTAATTCACCCCTCCACTTT. Its translation is CASFRTASNSPLHF.

This clone was detected a few times. The rearrangement uses TRBV15 and TRBJ2-5; D might be TRBD2 (6 bases). CDR1 LNHNV and CDR2 YYDKDF come from the germline V gene (reference sequence). V shed 3 bases and J shed 5 bases, with 16 bases lying between them. The CDR3 extends over 15 amino acids. CDR3 sequence (DNA): TGTGCCACCAGCAGGGGGGATCCGGGAGTGGAGACCCAGTACTTC. Translation: CATSRGDPGVETQYF.

Notes on this clone: Other DNA sequences in this specimen translate into the identical CDR3. The chain recombines TRBV9 with TRBJ2-2; D not certain. This CDR3 has 12 residues. The germline CDR1 and CDR2 sequences are SGDLS and YYNGEE. Trimming took off 0 bases at V and 7 bases at J, with 4 bases between the two ends. CDR3 coding DNA: TGTGCCAGCAGCGTAGCGAGCGGGGAGCTGTTTTTT. It encodes CASSVASGELFF.

This chain joins TRBV19 and TRBJ1-1; possible D gene TRBD1, 5 bases. This CDR3 spans 14 amino acids. V was trimmed by 2 bases and J by 5 bases, leaving 12 bases between them. Germline V gives CDR1 LNHDA, CDR2 SQIVND (reference sequence). CDR3 nucleotides: TGTGCCAGTAGTATAATACAGGAGGGGACTGAAGCTTTCTTT. Its protein product is CASSIIQEGTEAFF.

The chain uses TRBV14 and TRBJ2-1; 9 bases fit TRBD2. Germline trimming cut 5 bases from V and 8 bases from J; bases unmatched to any gene: 13. This CDR3 has 16 amino acids. From germline, CDR1 is SGHDN and CDR2 FVKESK. CDR3 residues: CASSKVRGLAIDEQFF. DNA of the CDR3: TGTGCCAGCAGCAAAGTTCGTGGACTAGCGATCGATGAGCAGTTCTTC.

The chain couples TRBV11-3 to TRBJ2-3; 7 positions match TRBD2. Germline V lookup: CDR1 SGHNT, CDR2 YENEEA. V was pared by 3 bases and J by 2 bases, with 5 bases of the junction left unmatched. This CDR3 spans 15 amino acids. The CDR3 coding sequence is TGTGCCAGCAGCTTTACTAGCGCATCCACAGATACGCAGTATTTT. Its translation is CASSFTSASTDTQYF.

The chain has TRBV30 and TRBJ1-6; TRBD1 matches at 7 bases. This CDR3 region has 19 residues. Germline CDR1 and CDR2: GTSNPN and SVGIG (reference sequence). V was clipped by 0 bases and J by 7 bases; unmatched bases: 18. CDR3 bases: TGTGCCTGGAGTGTGTCTTTTTCCACAGGGGCCCGTTTGAATTCACCCCTCCACTTT. It encodes CAWSVSFSTGARLNSPLHF.

This chain uses TRBV12-3 or TRBV12-4 with TRBJ1-2, with D possibly matching TRBD1 (5 bases). CDR3 size: 13 residues. V lost 5 bases and J lost 5, with 12 bases in between. The chain's CDR3 is CASSNPGLYGYTF. The CDR3 DNA is TGTGCCAGCAGTAATCCGGGACTTTATGGCTACACCTTC.

This chain links TRBV5-1 with TRBJ2-1; D is perhaps TRBD2 (6 bases). The CDR3 covers 14 residues. Germline CDR1 is SGHRS and CDR2 is YFSETQ. V lost 0 bases and J lost 15, with 19 bases in between. CDR3 protein: CASSLDLGGTERFF. The DNA of the CDR3 is TGCGCCAGCAGCTTGGATTTGGGGGGTACGGAGAGGTTCTTC.